These 10 T cell receptor beta chains were all obtained from the same sample, sequenced in a study of blood T cells in healthy people across ages. It was with a sample-barcoded 5' primer and a J-beta primer mix that a second PCR of roughly 7 to 12 cycles was run. TCRdb re-called the 5' RACE reads through MiXCR, storing one row per CDR3 protein. This sample has over 1,300,000 distinct CDR3 sequences, with almost 60% found just once. Sample: blood. These receptors were obtained from a man between 18 and 35 years old in good health.

The rearrangement joins TRBV10-2 to TRBJ2-7; 10 bases match TRBD1. In germline, CDR1 is WSHSY, CDR2 SAAADI. CDR3 length equals 12 residues. V lost 11 bases, J lost 7 bases, and 8 bases stayed unmatched. CDR3 amino acids: CASGTGVLEQYF. The DNA for the CDR3 is TGCGCCTCCGGGACAGGGGTTTTGGAGCAGTACTTC.

The chain couples TRBV12-3 or TRBV12-4 to TRBJ2-3, with D possibly matching TRBD1 (6 bases). V lost 8 bases and J lost 2, with 17 bases in between. CDR3 length: 15 amino acids. Here the CDR3 reads CASRVPDSTTDTQYF. In DNA, the CDR3 is TGTGCCAGCCGTGTGCCGGACAGCACCACAGATACGCAGTATTTT.

This clonotype has only a few counts. The CDR3 DNA sequence: TGCAGCGCAATTGACAGGTTTCATGGCTACACCTTC. This codes for CSAIDRFHGYTF. The rearrangement uses TRBV29-1 and TRBJ1-2; TRBD1 might be the D (6 bases). V lost 7 bases to trimming and J lost 6 bases, with 15 bases between them. The CDR3 covers 12 residues. Germline V gene data show CDR1 as SQVTM and CDR2 as ANQGSEA.

Notes on this clonotype: At one boundary the junction diverges from the germline segment, which might be a read error. The CDR3 sequence: CASSAGQTAKNIRYF. The DNA for the CDR3 is TGTGCCAGCAGCGCGGGACAGACAGCCAAAAACATTCGGTACTTC. V usage is TRBV7-9 and J usage is TRBJ2-4; perhaps TRBD1 as D (7 bases). The CDR3 has 15 amino acids. The V gene's germline CDR1 is SEHNR and CDR2 FQNEAQ (reference sequence).

The CDR3 nucleotides read TGTGCCAGCAGTAACGGACACGAGCAGTACTTC. It encodes CASSNGHEQYF. The rearrangement uses TRBV6-1 and TRBJ2-7; D gene unclear. Per germline, CDR1 MNHNS and CDR2 SASEGT. The CDR3 consists of 11 residues. Trimming cost V 5 bases and J 5 bases, with 7 bases left between them.

V and J are TRBV21-1 and TRBJ1-5. TRBV21-1 is shown as a pseudogene. The CDR3 consists of 14 residues. This chain's CDR3 is CASSTGDSNQPQHF. The DNA for the CDR3 is TGTGCCAGCAGCACCGGAGATAGCAATCAGCCCCAGCATTTT.

This clonotype was found a few times. The rearrangement joins TRBV27 to TRBJ2-1; possible D gene TRBD2, 5 bases. This CDR3 comprises 15 residues. V was clipped by 4 bases and J by 0 bases, with 10 bases between them. The germline CDR1 and CDR2 sequences are MNHEY and SMNVEV (reference sequence). The CDR3: CASSSDWSSYNEQFF. CDR3 DNA sequence: TGTGCCAGCAGTTCGGACTGGAGCTCCTACAATGAGCAGTTCTTC.

The chain is built from TRBV20-1 and TRBJ1-6, with unresolved D. CDR3 length: 12 residues. CDR1 and CDR2 (germline): DFQATT, SNEGSKA (reference sequence). Between the trimmed V and J ends, which lost 1 base and 13 bases, there was a span of 11 bases. The CDR3 region is CSARGVGFPLHF. The CDR3 DNA sequence: TGCAGTGCTAGAGGGGTGGGGTTTCCCCTCCACTTT.

The table lists this clonotype with a few counts. This rearrangement joins TRBV29-1 to TRBJ2-4; D possibly matches TRBD1 or TRBD2 (6 bases each). Trimming removed 7 bases from V and 0 bases from J, with 10 bases in between. The CDR3 contains 13 residues. CDR1 SQVTM and CDR2 ANQGSEA come from the germline V gene. CDR3 region: CSAGGVAKNIQYF. The CDR3 nucleotides are TGCAGCGCCGGGGGCGTAGCCAAAAACATTCAGTACTTC.

This clonotype has only one observation. The CDR3, as DNA: TGTGCCAGCAGACCACCGGGACAAGACTCCTACGAGCAGTACTTC. Translated: CASRPPGQDSYEQYF. The V and J genes are TRBV21-1 and TRBJ2-7; TRBD1, the table's D call, lacks a check against the DNA. TRBV21-1 is tagged as a pseudogene. This CDR3 has 15 residues.